The 17 T cell receptor beta chains in this list originate from one sample, sequenced in a study of T cells after yellow fever vaccination. TCRdb independently ran MiXCR on the 5' RACE reads; one entry per CDR3 protein. The sample has hundreds of thousands of distinct CDR3 sequences; approximately 12% are singletons. The sequences come from CD4+ T cells sorted from PBMCs, collected 15 days after the yellow fever booster vaccination. Source of these receptors: a man aged 18 to 29 who received the YFV17D yellow fever vaccine.

V is TRBV6-5 and J is TRBJ1-3; D gene ambiguous. Trimming removed 6 bases at V and 0 bases at J, with 15 bases between. CDR1 MNHEY and CDR2 SVGAGI come from the germline V gene. CDR3 length: 16 amino acids. Here the CDR3 reads CASSLYRLTSGNTIYF. The CDR3, as DNA: TGTGCCAGCAGCCTTTACAGACTTACCTCTGGAAACACCATATATTTT.

In this sample, this clonotype turned up a few times. The V call is TRBV12-5, the J call TRBJ2-1, with TRBD2 matching 8 bases. The germline gives CDR1 LGHNT, CDR2 FRNRAP. The CDR3 loop spans 16 amino acids. J lost 3 bases, V lost 1 base, and 5 bases had no gene match. CDR3: CASGLAPGTSYNEQFF. The DNA of the CDR3 is TGTGCTAGTGGTTTGGCCCCCGGGACTAGCTACAATGAGCAGTTCTTC.

This clonotype came up a few times. V usage is TRBV29-1 and J usage is TRBJ2-1, with D perhaps given as TRBD1 or TRBD2 (5 bases each). The germline V gene has CDR1 SQVTM and CDR2 ANQGSEA. The germline V and J ends were trimmed by 7 bases and 9 bases, with 22 bases remaining between them. This CDR3 has 14 amino acids. CDR3 loop: CSASNRDPRAEQFF. CDR3 sequence (DNA): TGCAGCGCCAGCAACCGGGACCCCCGGGCTGAGCAGTTCTTC.

In its sample, this clonotype was seen a few times. In this CDR3 the conserved last residue, phenylalanine or tryptophan, is missing, so a read error is likely. The limits of the CDR3 on the DNA are not certain, so only TCRdb's listed CDR3 is given. The gene calls are TRBV7-9 and TRBJ2-1; no check of the table's D call, TRBD2, against the DNA was made. The length of the CDR3 is 11 amino acids, counting both ends. The V gene's germline CDR1 is SEHNR and CDR2 FQNEAQ (reference sequence). CDR3 residues: CASSAWLAGSL.

This clonotype was seen more than once but under ten times. The chain carries TRBV12-3 or TRBV12-4 and TRBJ1-5; D uncertain. The V and J ends lost 3 bases and 3 bases respectively, with 12 bases between them. The CDR3 is made up of 15 amino acids. The CDR3 sequence is CASSFGVRVNQPQHF. CDR3 in DNA: TGTGCCAGCAGTTTCGGGGTGCGGGTCAATCAGCCCCAGCATTTT.

The V gene is TRBV2, the J gene TRBJ1-1; D unresolved. The germline V gene has CDR1 SNHLY and CDR2 FYNNEI. The V end lost 7 bases, the J end lost 1 base, and 7 bases lay between the germline ends. The CDR3 consists of 12 residues. The DNA for the CDR3 is TGTGCCAGCACGGGTGCGAACACTGAAGCTTTCTTT. Its protein product is CASTGANTEAFF.

The table lists this clonotype with a few counts. The CDR3 does not close with the conserved phenylalanine or tryptophan, likely indicating a read error. CDR3 amino acids: CSAPGQGAFGYTS. Written as DNA, the CDR3 is TGCAGTGCCCCGGGACAGGGGGCATTTGGCTACACCTCC. This chain joins TRBV20-1 and TRBJ1-2; 12 nucleotides match TRBD1. Germline values: CDR1 DFQATT, CDR2 SNEGSKA (reference sequence). V was pared by 6 bases and J by 7 bases, with 6 bases of the junction left unmatched. The CDR3 loop spans 13 amino acids.

The sample holds a few counts of this clonotype. This rearrangement joins TRBV6-5 to TRBJ2-5; D not resolved. The germline gives CDR1 MNHEY, CDR2 SVGAGI. The CDR3 extends over 13 amino acids. V lost 2 bases to trimming and J lost 5 bases, with 9 bases between them. DNA of the CDR3: TGTGCCAGCAGTTACGGATTAGGGGAGACCCAGTACTTC. Translation: CASSYGLGETQYF.

J is TRBJ1-1 and V is TRBV5-1, with a possible D match to TRBD1 (6 bases). Germline CDR1 and CDR2: SGHRS and YFSETQ. The CDR3 sequence is 15 residues long. The V end was cut by 9 bases, the J end by 0 bases, with 18 bases between. The CDR3 reads CANKGPDRLNTEAFF. CDR3 in DNA: TGCGCCAACAAGGGCCCCGACAGGTTGAACACTGAAGCTTTCTTT.

This clonotype came up a few times. V usage is TRBV7-9 and J usage is TRBJ2-7, with D possibly TRBD1 on 5 matching bases. Trimming took off 1 base at V and 0 bases at J, with 7 bases between the two ends. The CDR3 has 14 amino acids. Germline values: CDR1 SEHNR, CDR2 FQNEAQ (reference sequence). The CDR3 sequence: CASSLGGHSYEQYV. Written as DNA, the CDR3 is TGTGCCAGCAGCTTAGGAGGACACTCCTACGAGCAGTACGTC.

The table lists this clonotype with many counts. The chain combines TRBV15 with TRBJ1-2; possible D gene TRBD1, 6 bases. Trimming pared 5 bases from V and 8 bases from J, leaving 18 bases between. From germline, CDR1 is LNHNV and CDR2 YYDKDF (reference sequence). The CDR3 runs 14 residues. CDR3 DNA: TGTGCCACCAGCCTGCTTCGAACAGGGCGAGGCTACACCTTC. As protein: CATSLLRTGRGYTF.

This clonotype was counted a few times. The V and J genes are TRBV3-1 and TRBJ1-3; D is perhaps TRBD1 (6 bases). Germline V gives CDR1 LGHDT, CDR2 YNNKEL (reference sequence). Trimming removed 4 bases from V and 2 bases from J, with 18 bases in between. This CDR3 contains 17 residues. The CDR3 region is CASSRIPPGATGNTIYF. The CDR3 DNA sequence: TGTGCCAGCAGCCGCATACCTCCGGGGGCAACTGGAAACACCATATATTTT.

The sample holds a few counts of this clonotype. The rearrangement joins TRBV6-2 or TRBV6-3 to TRBJ1-5, with D tentatively TRBD1 (5 bases). This CDR3 is 12 amino acids long. Trimming pared 7 bases from V and 7 bases from J, leaving 11 bases between. Germline V gives CDR1 MNHEY, CDR2 SVGEGT. The chain's CDR3 is CASTRRDQPQHF. CDR3 in DNA: TGTGCCAGCACCCGCCGGGACCAGCCCCAGCATTTT.

This sequence joins TRBV6-2 or TRBV6-3 and TRBJ2-7; tentative D call: TRBD1 (6 bases). The CDR3 spans 16 residues. From germline, CDR1 is MNHEY and CDR2 SVGEGT. With 8 bases removed from V and 4 bases from J, the gap between germline ends came to 24 bases. CDR3 loop: CASSQGHLQPRYEQYV. The DNA for the CDR3 is TGTGCCAGCTCACAGGGACACCTCCAACCCAGATACGAGCAGTACGTC.

This clonotype has only a few counts. The chain links TRBV3-1 to TRBJ1-2; D unclear. The V end was cut by 1 base, the J end by 5 bases, with 8 bases between. CDR3 length: 13 residues. Germline V gives CDR1 LGHDT, CDR2 YNNKEL (reference sequence). CDR3 amino acids: CASSQVQQYGYTF. DNA for the CDR3: TGTGCCAGCAGCCAAGTACAGCAGTATGGCTACACCTTC.

This clonotype has at least ten counts. CDR3: CASSLAARVTIANTGELFF. The CDR3 DNA sequence: TGCGCCAGCAGCTTGGCCGCTAGGGTAACCATCGCGAACACCGGGGAGCTGTTTTTT. The chain uses TRBV5-1 and TRBJ2-2; the D is unclear. The CDR3 runs to 19 residues. Per germline, CDR1 SGHRS and CDR2 YFSETQ. V lost 0 bases to trimming and J lost 0 bases, with 18 bases between them.

This clonotype has a single count. The chain combines TRBV5-4 with TRBJ1-1; possible D gene TRBD1, 6 bases. In germline, CDR1 is SGHNT, CDR2 YYREEE (reference sequence). The CDR3 length is 15 residues. The V end lost 9 bases, the J end lost 0 bases, and 18 bases lay between the germline ends. CDR3 nucleotides: TGTGCCACATCAGAAGGGGGATACATGAACACTGAAGCTTTCTTT. Residues: CATSEGGYMNTEAFF.